These T cell receptor beta chains were read from a single sample in a study of T-cell memory formation after mild COVID-19. MiXCR, run by TCRdb on the 5' RACE reads, gives a single entry per CDR3 protein. The sample includes hundreds of thousands of distinct CDR3 sequences, more than 15% of them seen just once. Input material: PBMCs or a T cell subset sorted from them (not recorded which). The receptors stem from an adult woman who had mild COVID-19 (a few samples of this study predate the infection). Cell type and time point are not known. CDR3s include the opening cysteine and the closing phenylalanine or tryptophan. D genes are given only for firm matches. Clone size is not always given. Where it is, it says once, few, many or a class for expanded clones.

TRBJ2-1 TRBV15 few . TGTGCCACCAGCAGAGACTACGTCGGTAGCTCCTACAATGAGCAGTTCTTC CATSRDYVGSSYNEQFF
TRBJ1-1 TRBV7-9 few TRBD1 TGTGCCAGCAGCTCCCACGGACAGGGTTCGGTGGGGAACACTGAAGCTTTCTTT CASSSHGQGSVGNTEAFF
TRBJ2-1 TRBV20-1 . . TGCAGTGCCTTAGAAGGACGGGAGATGAATGAGCAGTTCTTC CSALEGREMNEQFF
TRBJ2-1 TRBV27 many . TGTGCCAGCAGTTTATCCCCAACGGATTACAATGAGCAGTTCTTC CASSLSPTDYNEQFF
TRBJ2-1 TRBV20-1 . TRBD2 TGCAGTGCTAGAGAATGGGCTAGCGGGAGGTCCCATGAGCAGTTCTTC CSAREWASGRSHEQFF
TRBJ2-1 TRBV24-1 few TRBD2 TGTGCCACCAGTGATTTGGCGGGAGCGGGAGGGCCGTACAATGAGCAGTTCTTC CATSDLAGAGGPYNEQFF
TRBJ2-1 TRBV7-9 . TRBD2 TGTGCCAGCAGCTCCATGGGGTTACTAGCGGGAGGATGGTGGGATGAGCAGTTCTTC CASSSMGLLAGGWWDEQFF
TRBJ2-7 TRBV20-1 . TRBD1 TGCAGTGCGTCAACCACCCGGGACAGGGTCAACGAGCAGTACTTC CSASTTRDRVNEQYF
TRBJ1-1 TRBV12-3/TRBV12-4 few . TGTGCCGTAGGCCCTGGGGGCACTGAAGCTTTCTTT CAVGPGGTEAFF
TRBJ2-4 TRBV13 . TRBD2 TGTGCCAGCAGCTACCCAGCGGCGGGAGAGGGAAACATTCAGTACTTC CASSYPAAGEGNIQYF
TRBJ2-7 TRBV6-5 few TRBD1 TGTGCCAGCAGTAGAAGCGGGACAGGGACCTCGTTTTACTACGAGCAGTACTTC CASSRSGTGTSFYYEQYF
TRBJ1-1 TRBV14 . TRBD1 TGTGCCAGCAGCCACTTACGGAAGACCGGGACAGGGGACCCCATGAACACTGAAGCTTTCTTT CASSHLRKTGTGDPMNTEAFF
TRBJ2-2 TRBV6-5 few . TGTGCCAGCAGATTCCCCGACGGGGGCGTTTCCGGGGAGCTGTTTTTT CASRFPDGGVSGELFF
TRBJ2-1 TRBV6-4 few TRBD2 TGTGCCAGCAGTGACTCTTTTAGCGGGGTCACTGAGCAGTTCTTC CASSDSFSGVTEQFF
TRBJ1-5 TRBV12-3/TRBV12-4 . . TGTGCCAGCGCTCGGGCCAGCAATCAGCCCCAGCATTTT CASARASNQPQHF
TRBJ2-7 TRBV7-3 few . TGTGCCAGCAGCTTCAGACGCCGGGGGAAACCCTACGAGCAGTACTTC CASSFRRRGKPYEQYF
TRBJ2-7 TRBV13 . TRBD1 TGTGCCAGCAGCTTATTGGACAGGGGGCAGTACGAGCAGTACTTC CASSLLDRGQYEQYF
TRBJ2-2 TRBV5-1 . . TGCGCCAGCAGCAGACCAGGGTCGAACACCGGGGAGCTGTTTTTT CASSRPGSNTGELFF
TRBJ2-7 TRBV4-2 few . TGTGCCAGCAGCCAAGAACTCAGCAGCCTAGAGCAGTACTTC CASSQELSSLEQYF
TRBJ2-1 TRBV13 many . TGTGCCAGCACCCTGGGAGATTTGGGTGAGCAGTTCTTC CASTLGDLGEQFF
TRBJ2-1 TRBV7-9 few TRBD2 TGTGCCAGCAGCGACCCACGGAGGGGACTAGCGGGGGGTAGCTCCTACAATGAGCAGTTCTTC CASSDPRRGLAGGSSYNEQFF
TRBJ1-2 TRBV7-8 many . TGTGCCAGCAGCTTAGATCTTTTGCGGGCCCACTCTAACTATGGCTACACCTTC CASSLDLLRAHSNYGYTF
TRBJ2-3 TRBV14 few . TGTGCCAGCAGCCAAGATCCGAGAGGGCCCGGAACAGATACGCAGTATTTT CASSQDPRGPGTDTQYF
TRBJ1-1 TRBV7-9 . . TGTGCCAGCAGCTCTCACAGGGTCGCGAACACTGAAGCTTTCTTT CASSSHRVANTEAFF
TRBJ1-4 TRBV25-1 . . TGTGCCAGCAGTGATCAGGGAACAGGGATTAATGAAAAACTGTTTTTT CASSDQGTGINEKLFF